A selection of T cell receptor beta chains follows, all from one sample in a study of shared clonotypes between healthy human individuals. This table comes from immunoSEQ multiplex PCR, and its TCRdb copy is limited to in-frame clones, with some not included. The sample holds more than 1,200,000 clones; less than 99% are singletons and the top ten take about 0.34%. Specimen: naive CD4+ T cells sorted from blood. The receptor set was obtained from a man aged 30 to 39 in good health. Both conserved end residues are part of each CDR3. D genes are given only for firm matches. Some rows have no size entry. The others give once, few or many, or a class for an expanded clone.

V,J,D,size,DNA,CDR3
TRBV5-1,TRBJ2-2,-,-,TGCGCCAGCAGCTTACCCCCGAACACCGGGGAGCTGTTTTTT,CASSLPPNTGELFF
TRBV27,TRBJ1-1,-,-,TGTGCCAGCAGCCCCTCGGCGGGGGCGTCGTTTCGGCGCGCTTTCTTT,CASSPSAGASFRRAFF
TRBV29-1,TRBJ2-3,-,once,TGCAGCGTCTCACCGGCGACTAGCACAGATACGCAGTATTTT,CSVSPATSTDTQYF
TRBV19,TRBJ1-2,TRBD1,-,TGTGCCAGTAGGAGGATACAGGGGAACTATGGCTACACCTTC,CASRRIQGNYGYTF
TRBV7-2,TRBJ2-1,TRBD2,-,TGTGCCAGCAGCTTAGGGGGCGGGACTATCAGGTACAATGAGCAGTTCTTC,CASSLGGGTIRYNEQFF
TRBV9,TRBJ2-7,-,-,TGTGCCAGCAGCGTAGCCGTGGGAGGCGAGCAGTACTTC,CASSVAVGGEQYF
TRBV7-3,TRBJ1-5,TRBD1,-,TGTGCCAGCAGCTCCCGAACCGCCGGGACAGGGAGGGGAAGCAATCAGCCCCAGCATTTT,CASSSRTAGTGRGSNQPQHF
TRBV5-1,TRBJ2-5,-,once,TGCGCCAGCAGCCCCCAAACTAGCATTCAAGAGACCCAGTACTTC,CASSPQTSIQETQYF
TRBV30,TRBJ2-3,-,-,TGTGCCTGGATATGCGAGCGCGACACAGATACGCAGTATTTT,CAWICERDTDTQYF
TRBV14,TRBJ1-1,-,-,TGTGCCAGCAGCCAAGATGTCGGGTATAATACTGAAGCTTTCTTT,CASSQDVGYNTEAFF
TRBV27,TRBJ2-1,-,-,TGTGCCAGCAGTTTATCGCGGGGGCGAGGCAATGAGCAGTTCTTC,CASSLSRGRGNEQFF
TRBV7-9,TRBJ2-2,-,-,TGTGCCAGCCAGGAGGGAGTGGACACCGGGGAGCTGTTTTTT,CASQEGVDTGELFF
TRBV9,TRBJ1-2,-,-,TGTGCCAGCAGCGTAGATCAGGCAGACTATGGCTACACCTTC,CASSVDQADYGYTF
TRBV28,TRBJ1-5,-,-,TGTGCCAGCAGTACTAACCAGTACAATCAGCCCCAGCATTTT,CASSTNQYNQPQHF
TRBV7-6,TRBJ1-1,-,-,TGTGCCAGCAGCTTAGTTGAAGGATTAGCGTCTGAAGCTTTCTTT,CASSLVEGLASEAFF
TRBV5-1,TRBJ1-2,TRBD1,-,TGCGCCAGCAGCCGGGGGACAGGGGAGGACTATGGCTACACCTTC,CASSRGTGEDYGYTF
TRBV30,TRBJ2-1,-,-,TGTGCCGTGTCGAGGGGCTCCTACAATGAGCAGTTCTTC,CAVSRGSYNEQFF
TRBV10-3,TRBJ2-5,-,-,TGTGCCATCAGTGAGAGACAGCAAGAGACCCAGTACTTC,CAISERQQETQYF
TRBV10-1,TRBJ1-1,TRBD1,once,TGCGCCAGCTCAAGCACAGGGGCGGGTGGAACTGAAGCTTTCTTT,CASSSTGAGGTEAFF
TRBV29-1,TRBJ1-2,-,-,TGCAGCGTTCTTAGGGTAGATGGCTACACCTTC,CSVLRVDGYTF
TRBV18,TRBJ2-1,-,-,TGTGCCAGCTCACCACCGTCGGGAGCCTCCTACAATGAGCAGTTCTTC,CASSPPSGASYNEQFF
TRBV5-1,TRBJ1-2,TRBD1,-,TGCGCCAGCAGCTCCCCCCCGGGACAGCAATGGGGAGGCTACACCTTC,CASSSPPGQQWGGYTF
TRBV9,TRBJ2-6,-,-,TGTGCCAGCAGCGTAGGGGGGATCATGCTCTCTGGGGCCAACGTCCTGACTTTC,CASSVGGIMLSGANVLTF
TRBV6-5,TRBJ1-2,-,-,TGTGCCAGCAGGCTTATCCGTGTTGGTGGCTACACCTTC,CASRLIRVGGYTF
TRBV6-1,TRBJ2-1,TRBD2,-,TGTGCCAGCAGTGGCGCCCCAACTAGCGCTAGCTCCTACAATGAGCAGTTCTTC,CASSGAPTSASSYNEQFF
TRBV6-5,TRBJ2-7,-,-,TGTGCCAGCAGTTACATTGGCAGAAACTACGAGCAGTACTTC,CASSYIGRNYEQYF
TRBV19,TRBJ1-3,-,once,TGTGCCAGTAGTAGTTGGATGACTGGAAACACCATATATTTT,CASSSWMTGNTIYF
TRBV30,TRBJ1-5,TRBD1,-,TGTGCCTGGAGTTCTGAGACAGGGAGGAGCAATCAGCCCCAGCATTTT,CAWSSETGRSNQPQHF
TRBV15,TRBJ2-1,TRBD2,-,TGTGCCACCAGCAGAGATTTCCGGCTAGCGGGAGTAATTTTAAGGGGGGACAATGAGCAGTTCTTC,CATSRDFRLAGVILRGDNEQFF
TRBV6-6,TRBJ1-3,-,-,TGTGCCAGCAGTTACGTACCGGGGCCCATTGACACCATATATTTT,CASSYVPGPIDTIYF
TRBV29-1,TRBJ2-3,-,-,TGCAGCGCGAAGGGGCGTGGGGCCGGCACAGATACGCAGTATTTT,CSAKGRGAGTDTQYF
TRBV4-3,TRBJ2-7,-,-,TGCGCCAGCAGCCAGTCCCGCCGGGTTTACGAGCAGTACTTC,CASSQSRRVYEQYF
TRBV11-2,TRBJ2-7,-,-,TGTGCCAGCAGCCCCCGTCGCGGAATAAACGTCTACGAGCAGTACTTC,CASSPRRGINVYEQYF
TRBV18,TRBJ1-4,TRBD1,-,TGTGCCAGCTCACGATTTGGCAGGGGGCATGAAAAACTGTTTTTT,CASSRFGRGHEKLFF
TRBV27,TRBJ2-3,TRBD2,-,TGTGCCAGCAGTCACGCGACTAGCGGGAGTCGTGATACGCAGTATTTT,CASSHATSGSRDTQYF
TRBV5-1,TRBJ1-2,-,-,TGCGCCAGCAGCTCTCGGGCCCTATCCTCGGGTGGCTACACCTTC,CASSSRALSSGGYTF
TRBV7-9,TRBJ2-7,TRBD2,-,TGTGCCAGCAGCTTAAGTTTACTCGCGCTAGCGGGAGAGAAGTACGAGCAGTACTTC,CASSLSLLALAGEKYEQYF
TRBV6-5,TRBJ2-1,TRBD2,-,TGTGCCAGCCGTACGGGGGGAGGTGAGCAGTTCTTC,CASRTGGGEQFF
TRBV18,TRBJ2-7,-,-,TGTGCCAGCTCACCTGACGGATACGAGCAGTACTTC,CASSPDGYEQYF
TRBV20-1,TRBJ1-1,-,-,TGCAGTGCTCGAGTTTCGGGTTTCTTT,CSARVSGFF
TRBV18,TRBJ1-3,-,-,TGTGCCAGCTCACCAGGAACGGCCGTCGGAAACACCATATATTTT,CASSPGTAVGNTIYF
TRBV18,TRBJ2-7,-,-,TGTGCCAGCTCACCACTGGACACCTCCTACGAGCAGTACTTC,CASSPLDTSYEQYF
TRBV19,TRBJ2-7,-,-,TGTGCCAGTAGTGTACGGGACGGAAACTACGAGCAGTACTTC,CASSVRDGNYEQYF
TRBV19,TRBJ2-3,-,-,TGTGCCAGTAGTATAGCCTTCGGCAGCACAGATACGCAGTATTTT,CASSIAFGSTDTQYF
TRBV30,TRBJ2-7,TRBD1,-,TGTGCCTGGCGGCAACAGGGGAAAAACTCCTACGAGCAGTACTTC,CAWRQQGKNSYEQYF
TRBV6-6,TRBJ2-7,TRBD1,-,TGTGCCAGCAGTCGGGGACAGGGGGCCGTTCAGCAGTACTTC,CASSRGQGAVQQYF
TRBV5-5,TRBJ2-1,TRBD2,-,TGTGCCAGCAGCCTAAGAGGGACTAGCGGTCTAAACAATGAGCAGTTCTTC,CASSLRGTSGLNNEQFF
TRBV10-3,TRBJ2-2,TRBD2,-,TGTGCCATCAGTGACCCCGGACTAGCGGGAGGGAACACCGGGGAGCTGTTTTTT,CAISDPGLAGGNTGELFF
TRBV7-2,TRBJ1-5,TRBD1,-,TGTGCCAGCAGCCCGCGGACAGGGAGCAATCAGCCCCAGCATTTT,CASSPRTGSNQPQHF
TRBV5-6,TRBJ1-4,-,-,TGTGCCAGCAGCTTGGCGCAGTCGGGTGAAAAACTGTTTTTT,CASSLAQSGEKLFF
TRBV12-5,TRBJ2-3,-,once,TGTGCTAGTGCCTCGTCCCCGCAGAACACAGATACGCAGTATTTT,CASASSPQNTDTQYF
TRBV9,TRBJ2-3,-,once,TGTGCCAGCAGCCCCCGTCACGGGACGAGCACAGATACGCAGTATTTT,CASSPRHGTSTDTQYF
TRBV2,TRBJ1-1,-,-,TGTGCCAGCAGGCCGGACCCAAACACTGAAGCTTTCTTT,CASRPDPNTEAFF
TRBV19,TRBJ2-7,-,-,TGTGCCAGTATAGTCCCCGGGAGCTCCTACGAGCAGTACTTC,CASIVPGSSYEQYF
TRBV5-1,TRBJ2-1,-,-,TGCGCCAGCAGCTTGTTGGCGGGACCCGGCTATAGCCCAGACTACAATGAGCAGTTCTTC,CASSLLAGPGYSPDYNEQFF